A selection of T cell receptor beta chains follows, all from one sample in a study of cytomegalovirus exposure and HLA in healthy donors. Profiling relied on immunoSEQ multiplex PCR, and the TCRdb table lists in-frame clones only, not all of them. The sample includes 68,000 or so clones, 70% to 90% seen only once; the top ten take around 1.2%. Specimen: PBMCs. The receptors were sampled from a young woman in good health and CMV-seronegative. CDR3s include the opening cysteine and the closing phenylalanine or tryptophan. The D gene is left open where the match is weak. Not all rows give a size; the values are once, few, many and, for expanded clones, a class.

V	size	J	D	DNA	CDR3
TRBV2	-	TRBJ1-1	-	TGTGCCAGCAGTGCCCGGACAGTGAACACTGAAGCTTTCTTT	CASSARTVNTEAFF
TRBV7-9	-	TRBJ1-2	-	TGTGCCAGCAGCTTAGATTCAGGGGAGACCTATGGCTACACCTTC	CASSLDSGETYGYTF
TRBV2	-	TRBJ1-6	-	TGTGCCAGCAGTGAAATATTCCAGGGCCCTTCACCCCTCCACTTT	CASSEIFQGPSPLHF
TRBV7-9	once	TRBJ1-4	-	TGTGCCAGCAGCTTACAGGGGCGAGTTGAAAAACTGTTTTTT	CASSLQGRVEKLFF
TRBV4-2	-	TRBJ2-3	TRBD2	TGTGCCAGCAGCCAAGATCGGGGGGGAGATACGCAGTATTTT	CASSQDRGGDTQYF
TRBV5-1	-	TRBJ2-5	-	TGCGCCAGCAGCTTGGGTATAATCCAAGAGACCCAGTACTTC	CASSLGIIQETQYF
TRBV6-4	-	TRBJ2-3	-	TGTGCCAGCAGTGAGGATGGAGGAAGTTTCACGCAGTATTTT	CASSEDGGSFTQYF
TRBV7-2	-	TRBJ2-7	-	TGTGCCAGCAGCTTAGGTACAGCTGTCCAGGGAGAGCAGTACTTC	CASSLGTAVQGEQYF
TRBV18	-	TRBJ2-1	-	TGTGCCAGCTCACCCTCATCGGGGGATGAGCAGTTCTTC	CASSPSSGDEQFF
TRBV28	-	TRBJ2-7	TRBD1	TGTGCCAGCAGTTTAATTGGAGAGACAGGGGGGTACGAGCAGTACTTC	CASSLIGETGGYEQYF
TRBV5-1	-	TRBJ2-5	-	TGCGCCAGCAGCTTGGCGGAGACCCAGTACTTC	CASSLAETQYF
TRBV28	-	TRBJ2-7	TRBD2	TGTGCCAGCAGTTTGACTAGCGTTTCCCCCGACGAGCAGTACTTC	CASSLTSVSPDEQYF
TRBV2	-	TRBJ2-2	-	TGTGCCAGCACTCGACAGAGCAACACCGGGGAGCTGTTTTTT	CASTRQSNTGELFF
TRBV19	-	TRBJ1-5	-	TGTGCCAGTAGTATTGGCATTAGCAATCAGCCCCAGCATTTT	CASSIGISNQPQHF
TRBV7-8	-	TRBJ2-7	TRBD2	TGTGCCAGCACCCACGGACGGACTAGCTCCCCCGAGCAGTACTTC	CASTHGRTSSPEQYF
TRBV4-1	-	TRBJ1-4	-	TGCGCCAGCAGCACACTGGTCCGGACAGCCACTAATGAAAAACTGTTTTTT	CASSTLVRTATNEKLFF
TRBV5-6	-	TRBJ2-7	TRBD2	TGTGCCAGCAGCCGGGAGGGCGCTAGTATTGCCTACGAGCAGTACTTC	CASSREGASIAYEQYF
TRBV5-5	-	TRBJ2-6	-	TGTGCCAGCAGGCTGGCGGGGGCTCAAGGGGCCAACGTCCTGACTTTC	CASRLAGAQGANVLTF
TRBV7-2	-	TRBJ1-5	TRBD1	TGTGCCAGCAGTTTGGACAGGGCATTAGGGCAGCCCCAGCATTTT	CASSLDRALGQPQHF
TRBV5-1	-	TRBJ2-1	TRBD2	TGCGCCAGCAGCCTTAACCCGGGACTAGCGGGGGGGGTCAATGAGCAGTTCTTC	CASSLNPGLAGGVNEQFF
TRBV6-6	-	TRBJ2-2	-	TGTGCCAGCAGTGTGAGGAAGGTCACCGGGGAGCTGTTTTTT	CASSVRKVTGELFF
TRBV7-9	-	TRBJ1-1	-	TGTGCCAGCAGCTTACAGGGGAACACTGAAGCTTTCTTT	CASSLQGNTEAFF
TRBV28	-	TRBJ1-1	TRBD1	TGTGCCAGCATCCAGGGGGGAATGAACACTGAAGCTTTCTTT	CASIQGGMNTEAFF
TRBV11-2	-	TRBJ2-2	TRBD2	TGTGCCAGCAGCTTAACTAGCGTCACCGGGGAGCTGTTTTTT	CASSLTSVTGELFF
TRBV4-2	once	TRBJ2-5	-	TGTGCCAGCAGCCAACCGGGGGGCGGAGGGACCCAGTACTTC	CASSQPGGGGTQYF
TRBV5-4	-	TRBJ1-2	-	TGTGCCAGCAACAAAGGGGGAGGGCAGCGTACTTATGGCTACACCTTC	CASNKGGGQRTYGYTF
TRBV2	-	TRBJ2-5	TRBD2	TGTGCCAGCAGTGAACTAGCGGTGCAAGAGACCCAGTACTTC	CASSELAVQETQYF
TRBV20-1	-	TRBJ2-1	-	TGCAGTGCTCGTAGCAGCAATGAGCAGTTCTTC	CSARSSNEQFF
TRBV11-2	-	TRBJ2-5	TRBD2	TGTGCCAGCAGCTTTAGCGGGGGACAAGAGACCCAGTACTTC	CASSFSGGQETQYF
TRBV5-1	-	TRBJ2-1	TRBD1	TGCGCCAGCAGCTCGGCCGACAGGGGTGTGTTGTTCTTC	CASSSADRGVLFF
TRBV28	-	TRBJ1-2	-	TGTGCCAGCAGTTTATCCCGGGAGGTTATCTCCAGACAGGTGAACTATGGCTACACCTTC	CASSLSREVISRQVNYGYTF
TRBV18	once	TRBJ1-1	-	TGTGCCAGCTCGCCAACGATGCCAGGGTGGAACACTGAAGCTTTCTTT	CASSPTMPGWNTEAFF
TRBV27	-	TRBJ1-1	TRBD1	TGTGCCAGCAGTTGGACAGGGGGCACTGAAGCTTTCTTT	CASSWTGGTEAFF
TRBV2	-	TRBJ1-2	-	TGTGCCAGCAGTGAAGTTGCGGGAAGACGAGGCTACACCTTC	CASSEVAGRRGYTF
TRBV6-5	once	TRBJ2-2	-	TGTGCCAGCAGTTACTGGTGGCCCACGAACACCGGGGAGCTGTTTTTT	CASSYWWPTNTGELFF
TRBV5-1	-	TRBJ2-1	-	TGCGCCAGCAGCTTGGCCGTTAGCTCCTACAATGAGCAGTTCTTC	CASSLAVSSYNEQFF
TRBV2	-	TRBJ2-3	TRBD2	TGTGCCAGCAGTGAACCCCCCTGGGGACTATCGTCAGATACGCAGTATTTT	CASSEPPWGLSSDTQYF
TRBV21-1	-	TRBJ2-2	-	TGTGCCAGCAGAAAACGGGGTAACACCGGGGAGCTGTTTTTT	CASRKRGNTGELFF
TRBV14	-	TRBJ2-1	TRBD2	TGTGCCAGCAGCCATCCCGGGACTAGCGGGAGCAATGAGCAGTTCTTC	CASSHPGTSGSNEQFF
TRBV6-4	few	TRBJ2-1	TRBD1	TGTGCCAGCAGTGACTCGACAGGGGGCTACAATGAGCAGTTCTTC	CASSDSTGGYNEQFF
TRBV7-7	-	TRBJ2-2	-	TGTGCCAGCAGCTCAGGGTCAGCGAACACCGGGGAGCTGTTTTTT	CASSSGSANTGELFF
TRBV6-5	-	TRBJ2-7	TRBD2	TGTGCCAGCAGTCGACTAGCGGGAGAGGACGAGCAGTACTTC	CASSRLAGEDEQYF
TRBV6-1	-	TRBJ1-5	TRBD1	TGTGCCAGCAGTGAAACAGGGGGCAGCAATCAGCCCCAGCATTTT	CASSETGGSNQPQHF
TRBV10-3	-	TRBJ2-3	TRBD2	TGTGCCATCAGGGGCGGGAGTGGACGGTTAAGCACAGATACGCAGTATTTT	CAIRGGSGRLSTDTQYF
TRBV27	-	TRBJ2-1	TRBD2	TGTGCCAGCAGTTTATTCCGGTGGGAGGGCTCCTACAATGAGCAGTTCTTC	CASSLFRWEGSYNEQFF
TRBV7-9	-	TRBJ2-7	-	TGTGCCAGCAGCTTAGGGGACACCAGCTACGAGCAGTACTTC	CASSLGDTSYEQYF
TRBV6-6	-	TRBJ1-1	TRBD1	TGTGCCAGCAGACGCGGTCAGGGGGCAGGTTTCACTGAAGCTTTCTTT	CASRRGQGAGFTEAFF
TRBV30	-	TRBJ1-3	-	TGCGGGGGAAGGTTGTCTGGAAACACCATATATTTT	CGGRLSGNTIYF